The T cell receptor (beta chain) under discussion was sequenced for a study of blood T cell repertoires in COVID-19. In the study overall: Material from acute and convalescent COVID-19 was sourced from the United States, Italy and Spain. Sources were T cells, B-cell-depleted T cells, or PBMCs; the material itself was cDNA or gDNA.

Trimming left V 0 bases short and J 3 bases short, with 7 bases between. This CDR3 contains 14 residues. CDR1 SGHRS and CDR2 YFSETQ come from the germline V gene. As originally analysed: Counts of nucleated cells, estimated from reference gene primer amplification, were obtained. TCRdb's table, derived via immunoSEQ multiplex PCR, lists solely in-frame clones and lacks some. The D gene and trimming were derived from the DNA, and the V and J assignments and clone size from that table. In the table there are some 120,000 clones, roughly 83% of which are singletons. This sequence was found in a woman in her twenties or thirties who had recovered from COVID-19. This rearrangement joins TRBV5-1 to TRBJ1-5; maybe TRBD1 (5 bases). The sample was peripheral blood. The CDR3: CASSLGQINQPQHF. CDR3 coding DNA: TGCGCCAGCAGCTTGGGACAGATCAATCAGCCCCAGCATTTT. Full variable domain (outside the CDR3, taken from reference TRBV5-1 and TRBJ1-5): KAGVTQTPRYLIKTRGQQVTLSCSPISGHRSVSWYQQTPGQGLQFLFEYFSETQRNKGNFPGRFSGRQFSNSRSEMNVSTLELGDSALYLCASSLGQINQPQHFGDGTRLSIL.